Here is one TCR beta chain with its context. Its antigen has not been determined. Per-nucleotide qualities are absent, and no much larger clonotype sits a single base away. This specimen belongs to a study of blood T cell repertoires in COVID-19 (dated by TCRdb to 2020 to 2021). General notes on the study: Samples covering the acute and convalescent phases of COVID-19 were provided by collaborators in the United States, Italy and Spain. The repertoires were made available in a free public database intended to serve as a resource for research on the immune response to SARS-CoV-2. Where available, HLA class I and class II types were taken from metadata supplied by the sample provider and were not determined by assay-based typing. The prospective study material was composed of cDNA or gDNA derived from T cells, B-cell-depleted T cells, or PBMCs. The samples were drawn from two sources: the first 160 participants of the ongoing ImmuneRACE study, and approximately 1,300 subjects contributed by 6 global collaborators. The sample metadata nearly always contained a de-identified subject ID, COVID-19 status, age in years and sex. The dataset comprised deeply sampled blood TCRbeta repertoires from subjects exposed to, actively infected with, or recovered from COVID-19.

Results and caveats for the whole study, not just this receptor: The amount of clinical and demographic metadata varied by source and participant and was provided uncurated.

Unmatched junction bases come to 9, with V trimmed by 3 bases and J by 5 bases. Based on the germline V gene (reference sequence), the CDR1 and CDR2 sequences are LNHDA and SQIVND. Spanning cysteine to phenylalanine, the CDR3 consists of 16 amino acids. Just the 48-base CDR3 DNA is kept, in frame starting at base 1. TCRbeta CDR3 regions were amplified from genomic DNA using the immunoSEQ Assay, a bias-controlled multiplex PCR. The original methods were these. Nucleated cell counts per sample were estimated from amplification of reference gene primers within the assay. To quantify the absolute abundance of each unique TCRbeta CDR3 rearrangement, sequence reads were collapsed and filtered. For each sample, productive Simpson clonality was calculated as the square root of Simpson's diversity index across productive rearrangements. Entries here come from immuneACCESS through TCRdb and include only in-frame sequences with V and J called. Some clones fail to appear in such tables; in the studies checked, an unresolved V gene covers under half of the shortfall, and the cause of the remainder is unknown. V and J calls and clone size follow that table, whereas D and trimming were derived from the DNA. The sample profile shows some 300,000 clones; 70% to 90% of them were found once. The ten most abundant clones make up approximately 6% of the sample.

At one collaborating source in Seattle, patients were enrolled during active infection and were followed longitudinally through the course of disease. Each collaborating institution followed its own protocols to collect whole blood in K2EDTA tubes. For TCRbeta analysis, collaborators shipped samples in one of three forms: frozen whole blood, isolated PBMCs, or DNA extracted from either of those sample types. The V and J segments used are TRBV19 and TRBJ1-1; TRBD1 agrees with 10 junctional bases. Sequenced material: peripheral blood. The clonotype originates from a woman between 45 and 60 years old with COVID-19, enrolled during active disease. The DNA sequence is TGTGCCAGTAGTATCCAACCGGGACAGGGGAAAACTGAAGCTTTCTTT. Translated, it reads CASSIQPGQGKTEAFF. Joined to the reference TRBV19 and TRBJ1-1 proteins, this CDR3 gives the full variable domain: DGGITQSPKYLFRKEGQNVTLSCEQNLNHDAMYWYRQDPGQGLRLIYYSQIVNDFQKGDIAEGYSVSREKKESFPLTVTSAQKNPTAFYLCASSIQPGQGKTEAFFGQGTRLTVV.